The present T cell receptor (beta chain) was sequenced within a study of tissue T cells after allogeneic stem cell transplantation. By its share, this clone is large. As yet, its antigen is unknown. TCRbeta CDR3 was sequenced at survey depth with template counts. TCRdb's table, derived via immunoSEQ multiplex PCR, lists solely in-frame clones and lacks some. This table holds several thousand clones, about 61% found once. Median post-mortem interval was around 10 hours for GI, liver, skin and lymphoid tissues. Study outcomes and limitations: Sampling depth was limited, and the cohort was small and clinically varied. Within patients, tissue anatomy strongly shaped TCR repertoire composition.

Specimen: tissue from the jejunum, collected at autopsy. This TCR derives from a female donor at least 60 years old with lung cancer.

CDR3 in DNA: TGTGCCAGCAGCTTAGAAATGAACACTGAAGCTTTCTTT. This translates into CASSLEMNTEAFF. The chain employs TRBV7-3 and TRBJ1-1; D remains unclear. CDR1 is SGHTA, CDR2 FQGTGA, per germline. Deletions cut 2 bases from V and 0 bases from J, with 4 bases between. This CDR3 region has 13 residues.